The 26 T cell receptor beta chains below were found in one sample sequenced in a study of control samples from healthy donors and cancer patients. Libraries were prepared by immunoSEQ multiplex PCR; TCRdb keeps only in-frame clonotypes and omits some of them. The table records 130,000 or so clones, about 89% of them present only once. Sequenced sample: blood. These receptor sequences come from a man aged 18 to 35 in good health.

The CDR3 region has the DNA TGCGCCAGCAGCTTGGTCGGGACACAAAAGTACGAGCAGTACTTC. Translating gives CASSLVGTQKYEQYF. The chain employs TRBV5-1 and TRBJ2-7; TRBD1 is a possible D gene (6 bases). Germline CDR1 reads SGHRS; CDR2 reads YFSETQ. The CDR3 contains 15 residues. V lost 0 bases to trimming and J lost 4 bases, with 14 bases between them.

The count of this clone is one. This rearrangement joins TRBV7-9 to TRBJ2-7, with 9 bases identical to TRBD1. With V trimmed by 5 bases and J by 5 bases, 13 bases remained unmatched. Germline CDR1 reads SEHNR; CDR2 reads FQNEAQ (reference sequence). The CDR3 spans 16 residues. The CDR3 nucleotides are TGTGCCAGCAGCCCCCCCGGGACAGGGACTTTTCACGAGCAGTACTTC. This sequence encodes CASSPPGTGTFHEQYF.

The rearrangement joins TRBV28 to TRBJ1-5; D is undetermined. Trimming pared 3 bases from V and 2 bases from J, leaving 14 bases between. The CDR3 spans 16 residues. The germline CDR1 and CDR2 sequences are MDHEN and SYDVKM. The CDR3 coding sequence is TGTGCCAGCAGTTTCCGAGGAGGCGGCCGCAATCAGCCCCAGCATTTT. This sequence encodes CASSFRGGGRNQPQHF.

This chain joins TRBV5-1 and TRBJ1-3; maybe TRBD1 (6 bases). The CDR3 contains 15 residues. Trimming stripped 3 bases from V and 1 base from J, with 11 bases between. Germline V gene data show CDR1 as SGHRS and CDR2 as YFSETQ. The CDR3, as DNA: TGCGCCAGCAGCTCCCTCACAGGGTCTGGAAACACCATATATTTT. Translating it yields CASSSLTGSGNTIYF.

The CDR3 coding sequence is TGTGCCAGCAGTTACTTGCCGGGAGGGCGGAATGAGCAGTTCTTC. Protein: CASSYLPGGRNEQFF. The chain employs TRBV6-5 and TRBJ2-1; 8 bases agree with TRBD2. Unmatched junction bases numbered 6, after V lost 1 base and J lost 7 bases. The CDR3 runs 15 residues. Germline V gene data show CDR1 as MNHEY and CDR2 as SVGAGI.

The genes are TRBV12-3 or TRBV12-4 and TRBJ2-2; the D gene could be TRBD1 or TRBD2 (5 bases each). The CDR3 is 13 amino acids. The V end lost 8 bases, the J end lost 2 bases, and 9 bases lay between the germline ends. The CDR3 DNA reads as TGTGCCAGCGGGACGGATAACACCGGGGAGCTGTTTTTT. It yields the protein CASGTDNTGELFF.

The chain employs TRBV9 and TRBJ1-1; D call uncertain. This CDR3 contains 14 residues. Germline V lookup: CDR1 SGDLS, CDR2 YYNGEE. Trimming pared 4 bases from V and 0 bases from J, leaving 10 bases between. Written as DNA, the CDR3 is TGTGCCAGCAGCCCTCATCTCTTGAACACTGAAGCTTTCTTT. This codes for CASSPHLLNTEAFF.

This clone was seen a few times. The V gene is TRBV23-1, the J gene TRBJ2-1; TRBD1 or TRBD2 may be the D gene (6 bases each). TRBV23-1 is assigned to the ORF class and has an uncertain function. Trimming cost V 8 bases and J 6 bases, with 20 bases left between them. The CDR3 contains 15 residues. The CDR3 here is CASPIGNREANEQFF. CDR3 coding DNA: TGCGCCAGCCCCATCGGGAACAGGGAGGCCAATGAGCAGTTCTTC.

This chain uses TRBV4-3 with TRBJ1-6, with TRBD1 as a possible D gene (6 bases). There are 15 residues in the CDR3. Germline CDR1 LGHNA, CDR2 YSLEER. The V gene lost 1 base and the J gene lost 7 bases, with 11 bases spanning the gap. The CDR3 DNA reads as TGCGCCAGCAGCCAAGCGGTACAGGGAAATTCACCCCTCCACTTT. This codes for CASSQAVQGNSPLHF.

This sequence joins TRBV7-9 and TRBJ2-3; TRBD2 matches at 7 bases. This CDR3 has 15 residues. With 3 bases clipped from V and 0 bases from J, the junction kept 3 bases outside the gene matches. Germline loops: CDR1 SEHNR, CDR2 FQNEAQ (reference sequence). In DNA form, the CDR3 reads TGTGCCAGCAGCTTCGGACTAGGGAGCACAGATACGCAGTATTTT. It encodes CASSFGLGSTDTQYF.

This sequence joins TRBV7-9 and TRBJ2-3, with TRBD2 as a possible D gene (5 bases). V gave up 2 bases and J gave up 2 bases, with 11 bases separating them. Germline lookup yields CDR1 SEHNR and CDR2 FQNEAQ (reference sequence). CDR3 size: 15 residues. The CDR3 region is CASSLLPGITDTQYF. The CDR3 DNA sequence: TGTGCCAGCAGCTTACTTCCGGGGATCACAGATACGCAGTATTTT.

The V and J genes are TRBV7-9 and TRBJ1-1; D uncertain. The CDR3 is made up of 14 amino acids. The V and J ends lost 5 bases and 4 bases respectively, with 14 bases between them. In germline, CDR1 is SEHNR, CDR2 FQNEAQ (reference sequence). The CDR3 DNA follows: TGTGCCAGCAGCCCCCAAGGCCAAGCCACTGAAGCTTTCTTT. The encoded protein is CASSPQGQATEAFF.

This chain joins TRBV16 and TRBJ1-2; D unresolved. V was trimmed by 0 bases and J by 5 bases, leaving 7 bases between them. This CDR3 has 13 amino acids. The germline CDR1 and CDR2 sequences are KGHSY and FQNENV. CDR3 sequence reads: CASSQSTVYGYTF. Here the CDR3 DNA reads TGTGCCAGCAGCCAATCGACGGTATATGGCTACACCTTC.

This chain connects TRBV7-9 to TRBJ1-1; tentatively, D is TRBD1 (5 bases). V gave up 3 bases and J gave up 3 bases, with 11 bases separating them. The germline gives CDR1 SEHNR, CDR2 FQNEAQ (reference sequence). The CDR3 has 14 amino acids. CDR3 sequence: CASSLVLGDTEAFF. As DNA, the CDR3 is TGTGCCAGCAGCTTGGTCCTGGGGGACACTGAAGCTTTCTTT.

V is TRBV7-3 and J is TRBJ2-1; D tentatively reads TRBD1 or TRBD2 (5 bases each). Germline V gene data show CDR1 as SGHTA and CDR2 as FQGTGA. Trimming removed 4 bases from V and 5 bases from J, with 12 bases in between. The CDR3 has 14 amino acids. CDR3 in amino acids: CASSSPGTHNEQFF. The CDR3 DNA reads TGTGCCAGCAGCTCCCCAGGGACCCACAATGAGCAGTTCTTC.

This clone turned up a few times. V usage is TRBV5-1 and J usage is TRBJ1-4; D gene ambiguous. Trimming cost V 7 bases and J 3 bases, with 10 bases left between them. Germline assignment: CDR1 SGHRS and CDR2 YFSETQ. CDR3 length equals 13 residues. Here the CDR3 reads CASQQEANEKLFF. CDR3 nucleotides: TGCGCCAGCCAGCAGGAAGCTAATGAAAAACTGTTTTTT.

This rearrangement joins TRBV2 to TRBJ2-3, with 9 bases identical to TRBD1. V shed 4 bases, J shed 2 bases, and the junction held 4 bases outside the gene matches. The germline V gene has CDR1 SNHLY and CDR2 FYNNEI. The length of the CDR3 is 15 residues. The CDR3 nucleotides are TGTGCCAGCAGTGCGGGGACAGGGACCACAGATACGCAGTATTTT. It specifies CASSAGTGTTDTQYF. The full variable domain, in which reference TRBV2 and TRBJ2-3 provide the parts outside the CDR3, is EPEVTQTPSHQVTQMGQEVILRCVPISNHLYFYWYRQILGQKVEFLVSFYNNEISEKSEIFDDQFSVERPDGSNFTLKIRSTKLEDSAMYFCASSAGTGTTDTQYFGPGTRLTVL.

The chain combines TRBV9 with TRBJ1-5; the D is unclear. CDR3 length: 13 amino acids. Trimming stripped 2 bases from V and 6 bases from J, with 9 bases between. Germline CDR1 reads SGDLS; CDR2 reads YYNGEE. The CDR3 DNA follows: TGTGCCAGCAGCGTTGAAGATGGTCAGCCCCAGCATTTT. This gives the protein CASSVEDGQPQHF.

V usage is TRBV7-2 and J usage is TRBJ2-4; possibly TRBD1 for D (5 bases). V was clipped by 2 bases and J by 5 bases, with 16 bases between them. The CDR3 sequence is 16 residues long. CDR1 and CDR2 from the germline V gene are SGHTA and FQGNSA. CDR3 protein: CASSLSAGKKENIQYF. The CDR3, as DNA: TGTGCCAGCAGCTTATCAGCAGGGAAGAAGGAAAACATTCAGTACTTC.

This chain links TRBV29-1 with TRBJ1-2; D is uncertain. Germline loops: CDR1 SQVTM, CDR2 ANQGSEA. V gave up 0 bases and J gave up 6 bases, with 14 bases separating them. The length of the CDR3 is 14 residues. The CDR3 DNA follows: TGCAGCGTTGAAGAGGGAGGGATGATCGATGGCTACACCTTC. It codes for CSVEEGGMIDGYTF.

V and J are TRBV7-9 and TRBJ2-3; 7 nucleotides agree with TRBD1. Germline V gene lookup returns CDR1 SEHNR and CDR2 FQNEAQ (reference sequence). This CDR3 contains 14 residues. After removal of 2 bases from V and 4 bases from J, the junction contained 3 bases not matched to a gene. The chain's CDR3 is CASSLLQGADTQYF. CDR3 bases: TGTGCCAGCAGCTTATTGCAGGGGGCAGATACGCAGTATTTT.

This clone came up once. V and J are TRBV5-1 and TRBJ1-6; no firm D call. Germline CDR1 and CDR2: SGHRS and YFSETQ. V was pared by 0 bases and J by 9 bases, with 13 bases between. The CDR3 totals 15 residues. The CDR3 is CASSLVAETSSPLHF. The CDR3 DNA reads as TGCGCCAGCAGCTTGGTTGCAGAAACATCTTCACCCCTCCACTTT.

The chain uses TRBV5-1 and TRBJ1-4; maybe TRBD1 (6 bases). V lost 2 bases and J lost 6, with 14 bases in between. Germline V gene sequence: CDR1 SGHRS, CDR2 YFSETQ. CDR3 length equals 15 residues. CDR3 nucleotide sequence: TGCGCCAGCAGCTTCGAGTACAGGGACCATGAAAAACTGTTTTTT. Translating it yields CASSFEYRDHEKLFF.

The gene calls are TRBV10-2 and TRBJ2-2; D may be TRBD2 (5 bases). The CDR3 runs to 15 residues. Trimming cost V 6 bases and J 7 bases, with 18 bases left between them. Germline CDR1 WSHSY, CDR2 SAAADI. CDR3 DNA sequence: TGCGCCAGCAGCCCAGACCGGAACGCGGGCGGGGAGCTGTTTTTT. It codes for CASSPDRNAGGELFF.

The V call is TRBV3-1 (or the pseudogene TRBV3-2), the J call TRBJ1-2; 8 nucleotides match TRBD1. CDR3 length: 16 amino acids. The ends lost 3 bases at V and 4 bases at J; junction bases unmatched: 10. Germline V gene sequence: CDR1 LGHDT, CDR2 YNNKEL (reference sequence). CDR3 in amino acids: CASSQQGDRSRYGYTF. The CDR3 nucleotides read TGTGCCAGCAGCCAGCAAGGGGACAGGTCGCGCTATGGCTACACCTTC.

V usage is TRBV19 and J usage is TRBJ1-2; 9 bases map to TRBD1. The V segment lost 8 bases and the J segment 6 bases; nucleotides outside the gene matches: 4. The CDR3 spans 12 residues. The germline CDR1 and CDR2 sequences are LNHDA and SQIVND (reference sequence). The DNA for the CDR3 is TGTGCCAGTCGCGACAGGGGGAATGGCTACACCTTC. As protein: CASRDRGNGYTF.